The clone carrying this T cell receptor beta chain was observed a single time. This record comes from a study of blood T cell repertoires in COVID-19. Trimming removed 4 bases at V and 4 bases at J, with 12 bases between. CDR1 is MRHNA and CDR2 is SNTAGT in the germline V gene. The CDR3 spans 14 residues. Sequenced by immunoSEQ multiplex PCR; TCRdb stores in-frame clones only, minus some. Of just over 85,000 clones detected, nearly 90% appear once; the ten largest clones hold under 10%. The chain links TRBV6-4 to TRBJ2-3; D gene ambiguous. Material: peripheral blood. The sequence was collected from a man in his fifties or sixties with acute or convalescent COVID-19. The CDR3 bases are TGTGCCAGCAGTGTGAGGCCGCATCCAGATACGCAGTATTTT. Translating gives CASSVRPHPDTQYF.